The T cell receptor beta chain described here comes from a study of CD8+CD57+ T cells in acquired aplastic anemia. Overall study: Sorted cells (CD4+ and CD8+) yielded DNA amounts that averaged approximately 3.2 ug.

Patients sequenced had flow cytometry evidence of CD8+CD57+ cell expansion. The study profiled TCR beta VDJ and CDR3 using genomic DNA as template. TCRdb reprocessed the reads with MiXCR, giving one entry per CDR3 protein. The sample has hundreds of thousands of distinct CDR3 sequences, around 30% seen once; the top ten hold 0.7% to 1%. The CDR3 extends over 11 amino acids. Germline CDR1 and CDR2: LNHDA and SQIVND (reference sequence). Trimming left V 1 base short and J 9 bases short, with 6 bases between. The chain couples TRBV19 to TRBJ1-2; D remains unclear. The TCR sequence derives from a human donor with aplastic anemia. Sequencing was performed on sorted CD4+, CD8+, or CD8+CD57+ T cells (not recorded which) from PBMCs. The CDR3 loop reads CASSIAGSYTF. In DNA, the CDR3 is TGTGCCAGTAGTATAGCCGGCAGCTACACCTTC.